This TCR beta chain comes out of a study of OX40 agonist ivuxolimab in advanced cancers. In the study overall: The study treated patients with ivuxolimab, an agonistic anti-OX40 (CD134) antibody.

CDR3 length: 14 residues. V was pared by 3 bases and J by 0 bases, with 6 bases between. Germline V lookup: CDR1 MNHEY, CDR2 SMNVEV (reference sequence). Measured with immunoSEQ multiplex PCR; TCRdb has only the in-frame clones, and not every one. The sample has 70,000 to 85,000 clones; over 85% are singletons. The chain links TRBV27 to TRBJ2-1, with D possibly matching TRBD2 (5 bases). The receptor's source is an adult with an advanced solid tumor such as melanoma, head and neck, liver or kidney cancer. The sample was CD4+ or CD8+ T cells sorted from blood, taken in a trial of the OX40 agonist ivuxolimab. For the CDR3, the DNA is TGTGCCAGCAGTTTGGGGAGCTCCTACAATGAGCAGTTCTTC. It specifies CASSLGSSYNEQFF.